Each of the 6 T cell receptor beta chains below was sequenced from the same sample in a study of blood T cell repertoires in COVID-19 (TCRdb year 2020). Library preparation was by the immunoSEQ multiplex PCR assay. Sourced from immuneACCESS, this table was stored by TCRdb with only in-frame sequences that have V and J called. A share of the clones is absent; for the studies checked, an unresolved V gene accounts for under half, and the remainder has no known explanation. Here the sample has 250,000 to 350,000 clones; around 91% occur a single time. The ten largest make up about 12% of the sample. Sequencing was carried out using peripheral blood. The receptors shown here come from a woman aged 60-75 years with acute or convalescent COVID-19.

This chain uses TRBV19 with TRBJ2-7, with 8 bases lining up with TRBD1. Germline loops: CDR1 LNHDA, CDR2 SQIVND (reference sequence). The CDR3 consists of 14 residues. The V and J ends lost 4 bases and 4 bases, in that order; junction bases with no gene match: 6. Here the CDR3 DNA reads TGTGCCAGTAGTACCCGGACAGGGCCTTACGAGCAGTACTTC. Amino acid sequence: CASSTRTGPYEQYF.

J is TRBJ1-1 and V is TRBV7-8, with TRBD1 matching over 7 bases. With V trimmed by 5 bases and J by 2 bases, 5 bases remained unmatched. The CDR3 spans 14 residues. The germline gives CDR1 SGHVS, CDR2 FQNEAQ. CDR3 residues: CASSPTGVNTEAFF. CDR3 in DNA: TGTGCCAGCAGCCCCACAGGGGTCAACACTGAAGCTTTCTTT.

This chain connects TRBV5-4 to TRBJ1-5; tentatively, D is TRBD1 (6 bases). Trimming removed 10 bases at V and 3 bases at J, with 11 bases between. Germline V lookup: CDR1 SGHNT, CDR2 YYREEE (reference sequence). This CDR3 contains 12 residues. CDR3 coding DNA: TGTGCCTGGGGGGGCCCCAATCAGCCCCAGCATTTT. Residues: CAWGGPNQPQHF.

This clone was recorded only once. The chain is built from TRBV7-9 and TRBJ1-1, with a possible D match to TRBD1 (6 bases). The germline V gene encodes CDR1 SEHNR and CDR2 FQNEAQ (reference sequence). Trimming stripped 5 bases from V and 6 bases from J, with 13 bases between. This CDR3 is 13 amino acids long. As DNA, the CDR3 is TGTGCCAGCAGCCGTAAACAGGGCGCTGAAGCTTTCTTT. Residues: CASSRKQGAEAFF. The variable domain in full, completed from reference TRBV7-9 and TRBJ1-1, reads DTGVSQNPRHKITKRGQNVTFRCDPISEHNRLYWYRQTLGQGPEFLTYFQNEAQLEKSRLLSDRFSAERPKGSFSTLEIQRTEQGDSAMYLCASSRKQGAEAFFGQGTRLTVV.

This clone was picked up a small number of times. V is TRBV9 and J is TRBJ2-7; tentatively, D is TRBD1 (6 bases). V dropped 2 bases and J dropped 2 bases, with 11 bases sitting between them. This CDR3 comprises 14 residues. CDR1 is SGDLS, CDR2 YYNGEE, per germline. The CDR3 bases are TGTGCCAGCAGCGTTGACAGGTGGGCCTACGAGCAGTACTTC. Amino acids: CASSVDRWAYEQYF.

V usage is TRBV5-1 and J usage is TRBJ1-1; tentatively, D is TRBD1 (6 bases). V lost 0 bases, J lost 11 bases, and 14 bases lay in between. Germline V lookup: CDR1 SGHRS, CDR2 YFSETQ. There are 13 residues in the CDR3. CDR3 loop: CASSLDWDKGAFF. CDR3 coding DNA: TGCGCCAGCAGCTTGGATTGGGACAAGGGCGCTTTCTTT.